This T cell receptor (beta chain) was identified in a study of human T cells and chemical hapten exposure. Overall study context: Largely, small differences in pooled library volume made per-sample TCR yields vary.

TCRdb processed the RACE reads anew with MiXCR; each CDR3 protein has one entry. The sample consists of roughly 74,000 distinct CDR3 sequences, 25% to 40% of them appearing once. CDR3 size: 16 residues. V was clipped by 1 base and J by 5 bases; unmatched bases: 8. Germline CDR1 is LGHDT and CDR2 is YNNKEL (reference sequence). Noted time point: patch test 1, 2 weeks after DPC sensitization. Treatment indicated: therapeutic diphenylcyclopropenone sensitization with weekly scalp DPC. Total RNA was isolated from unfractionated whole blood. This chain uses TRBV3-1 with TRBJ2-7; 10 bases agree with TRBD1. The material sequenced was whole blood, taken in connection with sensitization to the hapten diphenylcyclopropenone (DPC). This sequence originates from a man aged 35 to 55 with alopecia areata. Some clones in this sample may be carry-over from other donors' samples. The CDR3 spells CASSQARQGAGHEQYF. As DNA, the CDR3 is TGTGCCAGCAGCCAAGCTCGACAGGGGGCAGGACACGAGCAGTACTTC.